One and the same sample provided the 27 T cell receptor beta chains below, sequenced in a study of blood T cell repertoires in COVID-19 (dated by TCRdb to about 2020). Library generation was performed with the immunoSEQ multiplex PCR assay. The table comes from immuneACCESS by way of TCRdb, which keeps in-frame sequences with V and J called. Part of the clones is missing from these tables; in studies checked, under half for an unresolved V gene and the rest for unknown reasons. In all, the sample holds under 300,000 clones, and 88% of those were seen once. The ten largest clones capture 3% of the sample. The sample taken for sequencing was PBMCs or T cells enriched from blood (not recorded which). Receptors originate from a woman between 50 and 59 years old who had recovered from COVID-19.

In DNA form, the CDR3 reads TGTGCCAGCAGCTTAGCTCGACAGGACACTGAAGCTTTCTTT. It yields the protein CASSLARQDTEAFF. The chain links TRBV7-9 to TRBJ1-1; possible D gene TRBD1, 6 bases. Germline V gene lookup returns CDR1 SEHNR and CDR2 FQNEAQ (reference sequence). V lost 0 bases to trimming and J lost 3 bases, with 8 bases between them. This CDR3 has 14 residues.

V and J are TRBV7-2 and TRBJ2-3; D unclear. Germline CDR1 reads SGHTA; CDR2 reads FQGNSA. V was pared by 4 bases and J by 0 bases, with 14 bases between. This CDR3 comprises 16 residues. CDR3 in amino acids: CASSSILPTSTDTQYF. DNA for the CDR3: TGTGCCAGCAGCTCGATACTACCCACTAGCACAGATACGCAGTATTTT. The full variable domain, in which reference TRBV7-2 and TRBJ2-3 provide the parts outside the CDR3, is GAGVSQSPSNKVTEKGKDVELRCDPISGHTALYWYRQSLGQGLEFLIYFQGNSAPDKSGLPSDRFSAERTGGSVSTLTIQRTQQEDSAVYLCASSSILPTSTDTQYFGPGTRLTVL.

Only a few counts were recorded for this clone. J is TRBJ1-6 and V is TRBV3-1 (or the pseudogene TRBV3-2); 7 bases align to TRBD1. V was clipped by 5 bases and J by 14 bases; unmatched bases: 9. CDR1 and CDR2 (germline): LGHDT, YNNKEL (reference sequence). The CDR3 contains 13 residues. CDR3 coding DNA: TGTGCCAGCAGCTCAAACAGGGGTCGCACCCTCCACTTT. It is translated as CASSSNRGRTLHF.

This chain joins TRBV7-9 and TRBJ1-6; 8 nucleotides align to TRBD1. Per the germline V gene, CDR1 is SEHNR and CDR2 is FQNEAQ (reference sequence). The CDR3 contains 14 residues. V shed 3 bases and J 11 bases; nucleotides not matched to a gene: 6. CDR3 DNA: TGTGCCAGCAGCTTCGGACAGGGAGGAGCACCCCTCCACTTT. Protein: CASSFGQGGAPLHF.

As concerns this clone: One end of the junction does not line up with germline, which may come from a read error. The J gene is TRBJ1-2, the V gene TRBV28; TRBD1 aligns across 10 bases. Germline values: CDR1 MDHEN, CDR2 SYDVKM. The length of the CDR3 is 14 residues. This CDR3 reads CSVRDRGNGYGYTF. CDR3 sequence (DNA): TGCTCTGTTAGGGACAGGGGAAATGGCTATGGCTACACCTTC.

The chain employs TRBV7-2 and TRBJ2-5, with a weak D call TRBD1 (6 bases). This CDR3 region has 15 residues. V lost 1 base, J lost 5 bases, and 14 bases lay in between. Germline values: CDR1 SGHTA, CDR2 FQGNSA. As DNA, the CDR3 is TGTGCCAGCAGCTTAGTTGGGGGCCGGTCCGAGACCCAGTACTTC. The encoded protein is CASSLVGGRSETQYF. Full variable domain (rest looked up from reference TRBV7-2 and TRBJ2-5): GAGVSQSPSNKVTEKGKDVELRCDPISGHTALYWYRQSLGQGLEFLIYFQGNSAPDKSGLPSDRFSAERTGGSVSTLTIQRTQQEDSAVYLCASSLVGGRSETQYFGPGTRLLVL.

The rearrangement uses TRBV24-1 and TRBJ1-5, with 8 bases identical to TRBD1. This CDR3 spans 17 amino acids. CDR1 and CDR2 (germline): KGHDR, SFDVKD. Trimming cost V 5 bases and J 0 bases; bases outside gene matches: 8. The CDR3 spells CATSASTGGNSNQPQHF. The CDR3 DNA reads TGTGCCACCAGTGCTTCTACAGGGGGAAATAGCAATCAGCCCCAGCATTTT.

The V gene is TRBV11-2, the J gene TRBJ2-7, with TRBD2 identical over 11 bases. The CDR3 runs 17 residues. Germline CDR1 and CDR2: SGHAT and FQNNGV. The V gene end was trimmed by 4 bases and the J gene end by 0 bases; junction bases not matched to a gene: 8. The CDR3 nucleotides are TGTGCCAGCAGCTCCACAACCGGGACTAGCGGCTCCTACGAGCAGTACTTC. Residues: CASSSTTGTSGSYEQYF.

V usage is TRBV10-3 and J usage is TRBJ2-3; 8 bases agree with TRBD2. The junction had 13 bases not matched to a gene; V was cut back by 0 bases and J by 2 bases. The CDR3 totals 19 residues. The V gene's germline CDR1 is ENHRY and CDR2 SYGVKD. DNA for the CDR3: TGTGCCATCAGTGAGTCGGGGCCCCGGGGAGCGGGAGACACAGATACGCAGTATTTT. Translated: CAISESGPRGAGDTDTQYF.

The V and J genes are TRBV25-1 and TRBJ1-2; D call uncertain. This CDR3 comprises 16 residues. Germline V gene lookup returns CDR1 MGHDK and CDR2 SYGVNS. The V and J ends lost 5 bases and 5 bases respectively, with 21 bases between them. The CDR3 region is CASSNGGTGWIYGYTF. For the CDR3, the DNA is TGTGCCAGCAGTAATGGCGGCACCGGGTGGATATATGGCTACACCTTC.

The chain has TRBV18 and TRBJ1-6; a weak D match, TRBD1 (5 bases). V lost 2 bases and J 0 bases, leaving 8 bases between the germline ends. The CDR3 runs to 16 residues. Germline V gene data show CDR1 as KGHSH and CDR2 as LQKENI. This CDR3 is CASSPTGDSYNSPLHF. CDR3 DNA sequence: TGTGCCAGCTCACCAACAGGAGACTCCTATAATTCACCCCTCCACTTT.

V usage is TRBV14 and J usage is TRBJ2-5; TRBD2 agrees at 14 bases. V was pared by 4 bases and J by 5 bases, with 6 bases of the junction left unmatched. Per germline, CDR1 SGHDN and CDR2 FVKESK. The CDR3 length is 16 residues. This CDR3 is CASSPGLAGVRETQYF. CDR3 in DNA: TGTGCCAGCAGCCCGGGACTAGCGGGAGTACGCGAGACCCAGTACTTC. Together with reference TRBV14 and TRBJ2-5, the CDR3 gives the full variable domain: EAGVTQFPSHSVIEKGQTVTLRCDPISGHDNLYWYRRVMGKEIKFLLHFVKESKQDESGMPNNRFLAERTGGTYSTLKVQPAELEDSGVYFCASSPGLAGVRETQYFGPGTRLLVL.

The CDR3 sequence is CASSSTSGSYEQYF. CDR3 DNA: TGTGCCAGCAGCTCGACTAGCGGGAGTTACGAGCAGTACTTC. The chain joins TRBV7-2 to TRBJ2-7; 12 nucleotides align to TRBD2. CDR1 is SGHTA and CDR2 is FQGNSA in the germline V gene. This CDR3 is built from 14 residues. V lost 4 bases to trimming and J lost 4 bases; unmatched junction nucleotides: 2.

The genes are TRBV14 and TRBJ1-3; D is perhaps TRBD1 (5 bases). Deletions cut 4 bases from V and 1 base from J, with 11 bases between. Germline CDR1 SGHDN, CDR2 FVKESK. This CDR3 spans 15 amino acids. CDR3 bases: TGTGCCAGCAGCCGGGGCGGTCATTCTGGAAACACCATATATTTT. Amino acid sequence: CASSRGGHSGNTIYF.

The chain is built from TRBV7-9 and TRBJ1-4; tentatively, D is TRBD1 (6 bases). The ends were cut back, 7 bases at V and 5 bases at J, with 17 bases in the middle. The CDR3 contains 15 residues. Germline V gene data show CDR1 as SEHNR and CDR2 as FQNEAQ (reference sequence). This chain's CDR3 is CASTIAGAKNEKLFF. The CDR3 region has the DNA TGTGCCAGCACAATCGCAGGGGCCAAGAATGAAAAACTGTTTTTT.

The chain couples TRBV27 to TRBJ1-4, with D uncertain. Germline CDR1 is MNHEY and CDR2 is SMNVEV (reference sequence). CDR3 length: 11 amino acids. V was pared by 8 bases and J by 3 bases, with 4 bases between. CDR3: CASGANEKLFF. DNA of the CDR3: TGTGCCAGCGGAGCTAATGAAAAACTGTTTTTT.

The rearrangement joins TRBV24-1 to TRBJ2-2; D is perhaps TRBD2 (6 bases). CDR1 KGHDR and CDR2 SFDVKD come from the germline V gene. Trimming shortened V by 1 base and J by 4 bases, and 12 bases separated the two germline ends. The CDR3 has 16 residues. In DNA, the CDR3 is TGTGCCACCAGTGATTTCAGGGCGGGGAGCACCGGGGAGCTGTTTTTT. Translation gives CATSDFRAGSTGELFF.

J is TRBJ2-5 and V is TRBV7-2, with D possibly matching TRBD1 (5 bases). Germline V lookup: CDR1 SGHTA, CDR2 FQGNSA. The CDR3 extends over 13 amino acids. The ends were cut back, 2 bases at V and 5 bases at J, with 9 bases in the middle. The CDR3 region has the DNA TGTGCCAGCAGCTTATCAGGGATTGAGACCCAGTACTTC. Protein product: CASSLSGIETQYF.

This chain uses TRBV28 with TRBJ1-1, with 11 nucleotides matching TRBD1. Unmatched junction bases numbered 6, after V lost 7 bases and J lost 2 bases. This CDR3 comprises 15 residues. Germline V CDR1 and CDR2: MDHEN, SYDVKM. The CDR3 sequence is CASTGQGAQNTEAFF. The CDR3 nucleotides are TGTGCCAGCACCGGACAGGGGGCGCAAAACACTGAAGCTTTCTTT.

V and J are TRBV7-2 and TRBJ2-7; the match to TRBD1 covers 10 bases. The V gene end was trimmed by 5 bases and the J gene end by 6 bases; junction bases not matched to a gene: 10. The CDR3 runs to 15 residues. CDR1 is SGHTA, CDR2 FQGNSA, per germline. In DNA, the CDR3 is TGTGCCAGCAGCCGTCTGGGACAGGGGTCGTCCGAGCAGTACTTC. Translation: CASSRLGQGSSEQYF.

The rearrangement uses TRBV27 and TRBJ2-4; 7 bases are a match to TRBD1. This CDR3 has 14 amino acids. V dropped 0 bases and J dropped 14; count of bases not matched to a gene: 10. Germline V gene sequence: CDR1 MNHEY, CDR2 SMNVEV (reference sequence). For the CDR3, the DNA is TGTGCCAGCAGTTTATCCCCCCGACAGGGTTTAGAGTACTTC. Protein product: CASSLSPRQGLEYF.

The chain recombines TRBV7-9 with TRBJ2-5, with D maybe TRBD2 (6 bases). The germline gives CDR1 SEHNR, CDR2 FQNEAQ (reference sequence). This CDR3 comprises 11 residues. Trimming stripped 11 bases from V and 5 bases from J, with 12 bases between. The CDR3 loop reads CASRAGETQYF. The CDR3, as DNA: TGTGCCTCTAGGGCGGGGGAGACCCAGTACTTC.

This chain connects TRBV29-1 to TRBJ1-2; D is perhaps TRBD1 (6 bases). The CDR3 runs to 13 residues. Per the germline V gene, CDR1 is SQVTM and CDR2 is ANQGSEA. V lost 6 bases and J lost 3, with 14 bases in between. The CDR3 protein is CSVYDRNHYGYTF. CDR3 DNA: TGCAGCGTGTATGACAGGAACCACTATGGCTACACCTTC.

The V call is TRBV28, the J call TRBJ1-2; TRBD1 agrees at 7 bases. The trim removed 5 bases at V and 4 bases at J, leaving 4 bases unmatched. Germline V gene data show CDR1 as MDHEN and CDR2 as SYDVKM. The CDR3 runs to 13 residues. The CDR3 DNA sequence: TGTGCCAGCAGTATTCAGGGGGTCTATGGCTACACCTTC. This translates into CASSIQGVYGYTF.

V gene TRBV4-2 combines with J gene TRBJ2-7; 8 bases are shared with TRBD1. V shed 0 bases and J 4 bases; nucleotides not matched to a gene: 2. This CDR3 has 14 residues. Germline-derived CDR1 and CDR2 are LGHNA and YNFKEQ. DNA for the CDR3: TGTGCCAGCAGCCAAGATGGACAGGGATACGAGCAGTACTTC. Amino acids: CASSQDGQGYEQYF.

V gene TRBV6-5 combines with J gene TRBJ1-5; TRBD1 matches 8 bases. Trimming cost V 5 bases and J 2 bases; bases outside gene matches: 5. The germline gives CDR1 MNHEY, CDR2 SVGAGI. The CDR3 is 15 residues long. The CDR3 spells CASSPGGLGNQPQHF. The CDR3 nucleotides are TGTGCCAGCAGTCCAGGGGGCCTGGGCAATCAGCCCCAGCATTTT.

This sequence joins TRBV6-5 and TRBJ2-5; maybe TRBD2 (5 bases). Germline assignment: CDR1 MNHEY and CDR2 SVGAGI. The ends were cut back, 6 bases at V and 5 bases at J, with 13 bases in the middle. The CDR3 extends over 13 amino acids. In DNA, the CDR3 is TGTGCCAGCAGCCTTAAGAGGGATGAGACCCAGTACTTC. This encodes CASSLKRDETQYF.